The present TCR beta chain was sequenced within a study of T cells in localized non-small cell lung cancer. The CDR3 has 13 residues. CDR1 is LNHDA, CDR2 SQIVND, per germline (reference sequence). Trimming pared 5 bases from V and 2 bases from J, leaving 8 bases between. Some clones are missing from TCRdb's copy, which holds only in-frame ones; the method was immunoSEQ multiplex PCR. This sample has about 1,500 clones; 15% to 20% occur once, and the top ten carry approximately 7%. The origin of this receptor is a female donor at least 60 years old with stage I lung adenocarcinoma. This specimen was normal lung tissue next to the tumor, taken before any cancer treatment. The rearrangement uses TRBV19 and TRBJ2-3, with D tentatively TRBD1 (6 bases). The CDR3 sequence: CASSWTVTDTQYF. The CDR3 nucleotides are TGTGCCAGTAGTTGGACAGTCACAGATACGCAGTATTTT.